The 5 T cell receptor beta chains below all came from one sample that was sequenced in a study of blood T cell repertoires in COVID-19. Assay used: immunoSEQ multiplex PCR; TCRdb lists only in-frame clones, some missing. The table records roughly 170,000 clones, around 72% of them present only once. Material for sequencing was peripheral blood. The receptors were sampled from an elderly woman with acute or convalescent COVID-19.

J is TRBJ1-2 and V is TRBV18, with 8 bases identical to TRBD1. The CDR3 loop spans 14 amino acids. Germline CDR1 is KGHSH and CDR2 is LQKENI. The V and J ends lost 3 bases and 4 bases, in that order; junction bases with no gene match: 4. CDR3 protein: CASSPRQGTYGYTF. The CDR3 nucleotides read TGTGCCAGCTCACCCAGACAGGGGACCTATGGCTACACCTTC.

This clone appeared a few times. This chain uses TRBV9 with TRBJ2-5; a possible D gene is TRBD2 (5 bases). CDR3 length equals 13 residues. Per germline, CDR1 SGDLS and CDR2 YYNGEE. Trimming left V 3 bases short and J 1 base short, with 7 bases between. Here the CDR3 DNA reads TGTGCCAGCAGCGAGAGCGGCCAAGAGACCCAGTACTTC. This sequence encodes CASSESGQETQYF.

The V and J genes are TRBV10-3 and TRBJ2-7; 8 nucleotides agree with TRBD1. There are 15 residues in the CDR3. Germline CDR1 is ENHRY and CDR2 is SYGVKD. J gave up 3 bases and V 0 bases, and 4 bases lay outside the gene matches. The CDR3 bases are TGTGCCATCAGTGAGTCTCCGGACAGGGACTACGAGCAGTACTTC. Translated, it gives CAISESPDRDYEQYF.

The rearrangement uses TRBV9 and TRBJ2-7; 9 bases line up with TRBD1. Germline values: CDR1 SGDLS, CDR2 YYNGEE. V was clipped by 4 bases and J by 6 bases; unmatched bases: 8. This CDR3 comprises 14 residues. CDR3 in amino acids: CASSTGTGPLEQYF. CDR3 DNA: TGTGCCAGCAGCACCGGGACAGGGCCCCTCGAGCAGTACTTC.

The CDR3 DNA is TGTGCCAGCAGTTTCTACAGCACAGATACGCAGTATTTT. Translated: CASSFYSTDTQYF. V is TRBV27 and J is TRBJ2-3; D gene unclear. Germline values: CDR1 MNHEY, CDR2 SMNVEV (reference sequence). The CDR3 contains 13 residues. V gave up 3 bases and J gave up 0 bases, with 4 bases separating them.